This T cell receptor (beta chain) was recovered during a study of T-cell reconstitution after alpha-beta-depleted transplantation in children. TCRbeta library preparation incorporated unique molecular identifiers. TCRdb analysed the PCR reads with MiXCR anew, one entry per CDR3 protein. The sample lists approximately 400,000 distinct CDR3 sequences, roughly 16% occurring once. This clonotype was detected a few times. Germline V gene sequence: CDR1 SGHRS, CDR2 YFSETQ. The V end lost 0 bases, the J end lost 0 bases, and 8 bases lay between the germline ends. The CDR3 runs to 15 residues. The gene calls are TRBV5-1 and TRBJ2-3, with D possibly TRBD2 on 5 matching bases. Material: PBMCs, mostly from graft donor cells, obtained 360 days after TCRalphabeta/CD19-depleted stem cell transplant. The receptor comes from a boy younger than two who had a stem cell transplant for Wiskott-Aldrich syndrome, so the T cells may come from the graft donor. The CDR3 region is CASSLEPGSTDTQYF. CDR3 nucleotide sequence: TGCGCCAGCAGCTTGGAACCGGGAAGCACAGATACGCAGTATTTT.